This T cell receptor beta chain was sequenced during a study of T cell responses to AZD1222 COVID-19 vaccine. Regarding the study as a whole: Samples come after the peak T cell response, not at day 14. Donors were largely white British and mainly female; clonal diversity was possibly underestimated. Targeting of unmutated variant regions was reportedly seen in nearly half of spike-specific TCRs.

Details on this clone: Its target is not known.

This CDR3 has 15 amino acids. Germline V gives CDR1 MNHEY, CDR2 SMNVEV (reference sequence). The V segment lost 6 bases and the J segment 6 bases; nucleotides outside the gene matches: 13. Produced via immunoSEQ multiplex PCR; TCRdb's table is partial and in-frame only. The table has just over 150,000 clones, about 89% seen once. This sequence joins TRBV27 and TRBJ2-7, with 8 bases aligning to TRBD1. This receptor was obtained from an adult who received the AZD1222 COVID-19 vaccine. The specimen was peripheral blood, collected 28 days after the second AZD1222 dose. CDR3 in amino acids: CASRTWTGPVVEQYF. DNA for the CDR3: TGTGCCAGCAGGACCTGGACAGGGCCAGTGGTCGAGCAGTACTTC.